The 13 T cell receptor beta chains reported below all come from one sample, sequenced in a study of T cell repertoires in cytomegalovirus infection. MiXCR, applied by TCRdb to the reads, yields one record per CDR3 protein. The sample yields approximately 990,000 distinct CDR3 sequences, roughly 30% seen once. Their cognate antigens are unknown. The source material was cultured CD8+ T cells from PBMCs, sampled from culture after CMV antigen stimulation. Every receptor here comes from a human donor in good health (CMV status not recorded). Some clones in this sample may be carry-over from other donors' samples.

V usage is TRBV6-1 and J usage is TRBJ1-5, with a weak D call TRBD1 (5 bases). V lost 3 bases, J lost 8 bases, and 17 bases lay in between. The CDR3 length is 15 residues. Per germline, CDR1 MNHNS and CDR2 SASEGT. In nucleotides, the CDR3 is TGTGCCAGCAGTGAGGGGGTGAGGTCTTGGGAGCCCCAGCATTTT. It yields the protein CASSEGVRSWEPQHF.

This clonotype was observed many times. The rearrangement uses TRBV12-3 or TRBV12-4 and TRBJ2-2; possible D gene TRBD1, 5 bases. Trimming removed 3 bases from V and 3 bases from J, with 17 bases in between. The CDR3 runs 17 residues. In DNA, the CDR3 is TGTGCCAGCAGTTTTTTTTTAGGGGTTGCGGACACCGGGGAGCTGTTTTTT. This codes for CASSFFLGVADTGELFF.

This clonotype appeared a few times. V and J are TRBV20-1 and TRBJ2-3; 8 nucleotides match TRBD1. The junction had 11 bases not matched to a gene; V was cut back by 6 bases and J by 0 bases. The CDR3 spans 16 residues. The germline gives CDR1 DFQATT, CDR2 SNEGSKA (reference sequence). CDR3 loop: CSAPPGGLYSTDTQYF. For the CDR3, the DNA is TGCAGTGCCCCCCCAGGGGGCCTTTATAGCACAGATACGCAGTATTTT.

This clonotype has just a few counts. The chain couples TRBV2 to TRBJ2-6; a possible D gene is TRBD1 (6 bases). The CDR3 length is 17 residues. V lost 6 bases and J 0 bases, leaving 15 bases between the germline ends. Germline CDR1 is SNHLY and CDR2 is FYNNEI. CDR3: CASRGAGILSGANVLTF. CDR3 DNA: TGTGCCAGCAGGGGGGCAGGGATTCTCTCTGGGGCCAACGTCCTGACTTTC.

This clonotype has just a few counts. The V and J genes are TRBV12-3 or TRBV12-4 and TRBJ1-2, with D perhaps TRBD1 (6 bases). Trimming left V 5 bases short and J 3 bases short, with 16 bases between. This CDR3 has 15 residues. For the CDR3, the DNA is TGTGCCAGCAGTCCCCCGCGGGGGCTGCACTATGGCTACACCTTC. The encoded protein is CASSPPRGLHYGYTF.

This clonotype has a handful of counts. The chain is built from TRBV2 and TRBJ1-2; possibly TRBD1 for D (6 bases). V shed 4 bases and J shed 8 bases, with 14 bases lying between them. Germline V gene data show CDR1 as SNHLY and CDR2 as FYNNEI. The CDR3 sequence is 13 residues long. CDR3 coding DNA: TGTGCCAGCAGTGCCCCAGGGGTAGGCGGCTACACCTTC. Protein sequence: CASSAPGVGGYTF.

This chain connects TRBV7-6 to TRBJ1-6; a weak D match, TRBD1 (6 bases). Trimming took off 10 bases at V and 8 bases at J, with 15 bases between the two ends. Germline values: CDR1 SGHVS, CDR2 FNYEAQ. This CDR3 region has 13 residues. CDR3 amino acids: CATGGGFYSPLHF. For the CDR3, the DNA is TGTGCCACAGGAGGGGGTTTTTATTCACCCCTCCACTTT.

This clonotype was counted a single time. A clone one base away is much larger, so this may be a read error. This chain connects TRBV7-6 to TRBJ2-1; 10 bases are a match to TRBD2. From germline, CDR1 is SGHVS and CDR2 FNYEAQ. The trim removed 5 bases at V and 4 bases at J, leaving 14 bases unmatched. The CDR3 consists of 18 residues. In DNA, the CDR3 is TGTGCCAGCAGCCACTCGTCCCCCGGGACTAGCGCTTACAATGAGCAGTTCTTC. Its protein product is CASSHSSPGTSAYNEQFF.

This clonotype was detected only a few times. The chain carries TRBV29-1 and TRBJ2-5; TRBD1 might be the D (6 bases). Deletions cut 5 bases from V and 2 bases from J, with 15 bases between. Germline assignment: CDR1 SQVTM and CDR2 ANQGSEA. The CDR3 covers 14 residues. The CDR3 region is CSVTPGQEQETQYF. In DNA, the CDR3 is TGCAGCGTTACCCCGGGACAAGAGCAAGAGACCCAGTACTTC.

This clonotype came up a few times. V and J are TRBV12-5 and TRBJ1-1; D is perhaps TRBD1 (6 bases). Trimming removed 3 bases at V and 7 bases at J, with 24 bases between. The CDR3 totals 17 residues. Germline V gene sequence: CDR1 LGHNT, CDR2 FRNRAP. The CDR3 sequence is CASGFSVIQGHVDEAFF. The CDR3 coding sequence is TGTGCTAGTGGTTTTTCGGTGATACAGGGCCATGTGGATGAAGCTTTCTTT. Filled out from reference TRBV12-5 and TRBJ1-1, the complete variable domain reads DARVTQTPRHKVTEMGQEVTMRCQPILGHNTVFWYRQTMMQGLELLAYFRNRAPLDDSGMPKDRFSAEMPDATLATLKIQPSEPRDSAVYFCASGFSVIQGHVDEAFFGQGTRLTVV.

In its sample, this clonotype was seen a few times. The chain uses TRBV7-2 and TRBJ2-3, with 9 bases matching TRBD1. Germline V gene lookup returns CDR1 SGHTA and CDR2 FQGNSA. V was pared by 6 bases and J by 4 bases, with 8 bases of the junction left unmatched. The CDR3 covers 15 residues. CDR3 coding DNA: TGTGCCAGCAGAACCGGGACAGGGTCAGCAGATACGCAGTATTTT. This sequence encodes CASRTGTGSADTQYF.

The V and J genes are TRBV7-9 and TRBJ1-4; no definite D call. Germline loops: CDR1 SEHNR, CDR2 FQNEAQ (reference sequence). The CDR3 has 14 amino acids. V dropped 4 bases and J dropped 3 bases, with 9 bases sitting between them. CDR3 in amino acids: CASSSVGANEKLFF. The CDR3 DNA sequence: TGTGCCAGCAGCTCAGTCGGGGCTAATGAAAAACTGTTTTTT.

CDR3 protein: CASSPPTSGGFSYNEQFF. CDR3 bases: TGTGCCAGCAGTCCCCCCACTAGCGGGGGCTTCTCCTACAATGAGCAGTTCTTC. The chain recombines TRBV6-2 or TRBV6-3 with TRBJ2-1; 11 bases are a match to TRBD2. The CDR3 contains 18 residues. V shed 5 bases and J 0 bases; nucleotides not matched to a gene: 9. CDR1 and CDR2 (germline): MNHEY, SVGEGT.